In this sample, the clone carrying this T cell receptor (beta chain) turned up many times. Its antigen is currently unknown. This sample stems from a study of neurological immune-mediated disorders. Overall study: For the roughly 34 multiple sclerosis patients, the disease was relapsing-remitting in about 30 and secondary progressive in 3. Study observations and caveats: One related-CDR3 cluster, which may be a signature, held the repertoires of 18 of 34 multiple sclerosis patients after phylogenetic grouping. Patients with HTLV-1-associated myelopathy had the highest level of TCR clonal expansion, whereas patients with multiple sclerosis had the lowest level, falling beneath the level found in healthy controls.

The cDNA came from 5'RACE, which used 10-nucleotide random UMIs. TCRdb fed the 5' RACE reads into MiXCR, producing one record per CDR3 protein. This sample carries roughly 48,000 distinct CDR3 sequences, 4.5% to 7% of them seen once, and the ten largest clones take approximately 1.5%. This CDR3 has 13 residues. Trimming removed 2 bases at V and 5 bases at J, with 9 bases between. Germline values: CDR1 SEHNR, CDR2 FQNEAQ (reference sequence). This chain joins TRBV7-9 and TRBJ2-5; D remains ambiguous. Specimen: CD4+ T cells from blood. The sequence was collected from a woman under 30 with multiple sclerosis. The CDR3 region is CASSLNARETQYF. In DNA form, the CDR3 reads TGTGCCAGCAGCTTAAACGCGAGGGAGACCCAGTACTTC.